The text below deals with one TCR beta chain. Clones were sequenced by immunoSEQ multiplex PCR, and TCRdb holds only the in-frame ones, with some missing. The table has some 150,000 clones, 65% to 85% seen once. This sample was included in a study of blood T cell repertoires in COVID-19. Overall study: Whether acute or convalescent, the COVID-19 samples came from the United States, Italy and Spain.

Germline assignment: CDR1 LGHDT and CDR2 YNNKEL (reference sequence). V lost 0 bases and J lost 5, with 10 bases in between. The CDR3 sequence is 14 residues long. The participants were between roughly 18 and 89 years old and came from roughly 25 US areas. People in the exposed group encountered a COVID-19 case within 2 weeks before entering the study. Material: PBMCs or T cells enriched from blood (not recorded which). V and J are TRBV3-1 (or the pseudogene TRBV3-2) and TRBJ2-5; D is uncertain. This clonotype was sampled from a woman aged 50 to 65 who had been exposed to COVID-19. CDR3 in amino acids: CASSQEEARETQYF. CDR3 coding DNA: TGTGCCAGCAGCCAAGAAGAGGCGCGGGAGACCCAGTACTTC.